This record concerns one T cell receptor beta chain sequence. This entry comes from a study of shared clonotypes between healthy human individuals. As handled by the study authors: With immunoSEQ giving junction-only sequences and no quality scores, filtering differed. TCRdb's table, derived via immunoSEQ multiplex PCR, lists solely in-frame clones and lacks some. The V and J calls and clone size were taken over from that table, and D and trimming were inferred from the DNA. The top ten hold around 11% of the sample, which has a few hundred thousand clones, around three quarters seen once. Healthy and HIV-negative, the adult donors had no recent acute infections or vaccinations. Caucasian adults residing in Nashville, Tennessee made up all the donors. With 3 bases removed from V and 4 bases from J, the gap between germline ends came to 7 bases. Germline loops: CDR1 MGHDK, CDR2 SYGVNS. This CDR3 has 13 amino acids.

This clonotype was sampled from a woman aged 40 to 50 in good health. Some clones in this sample may be carry-over from other donors' samples. Sequencing was performed on PBMCs. The chain couples TRBV25-1 to TRBJ2-1, with D unclear. CDR3 region: CASSEPAYNEQFF. The CDR3, as DNA: TGTGCCAGCAGTGAGCCAGCTTACAATGAGCAGTTCTTC.